This TCR beta chain came from a study of early T cells in non-severe SARS-CoV-2 infection. At the level of the study: Sequencing targeted bulk RNA from unsorted whole blood, leaving chains unpaired. Overall study results and limits: Lookups in VDJdb leaned toward anti-spike CD8 responses and missed private and CD4 specificities.

This CDR3 is built from 13 residues. The V gene's germline CDR1 is SGHNT and CDR2 YENEEA. Researchers attached unique molecular identifiers to individual cDNA molecules. One entry per CDR3 protein, called by TCRdb with MiXCR from the 5' RACE reads. The data show about 17,000 distinct CDR3 sequences, about 5.6% seen once. This clonotype was seen just once. Its antigen remains unknown. At one boundary the junction diverges from the germline segment, which might be a read error. Sequencing used whole blood, obtained at baseline. The receptor's source is an adult who was a healthcare worker with PCR-confirmed SARS-CoV-2 infection or an uninfected control (not recorded which). V usage is TRBV11-3 and J usage is TRBJ2-5; D is ambiguous. The CDR3 nucleotides read TGTGCCAGCAGCTTAGAAGCCGCGGAGCCTGCACACTTC. Protein sequence: CASSLEAAEPAHF.